Listed below are T cell receptor beta chains from one sample, sequenced in a study of blood T cells in healthy people across ages. TCRdb re-derived calls from the 5' RACE reads in MiXCR, one entry per CDR3 protein. The table records just under 750,000 distinct CDR3 sequences, about a fifth of them present only once. Sequencing was done on a sample of blood. The receptor set was obtained from a man between 65 and 85 years old in good health. Each CDR3 is given with its conserved first and last residue. The D gene is left open where the match is weak. Some rows have no size entry. The others give once, few or many, or a class for an expanded clone.

J | D | V | size | DNA | CDR3
TRBJ1-2 | NA | TRBV5-1 | few | TGCGCCAGCAGCTTGGGTGTGTTGGGCGGATCCGGCTCCAACTATGGCTACACCTTC | CASSLGVLGGSGSNYGYTF
TRBJ2-6 | NA | TRBV20-1 | once | TGCAGTGCAGAACAGGGAACGGCTGGGGCCAACGTCCTGACTTTC | CSAEQGTAGANVLTF
TRBJ1-2 | TRBD1 | TRBV20-1 | few | TGCAGTGCGGAGACAGGGTGGCGCTACACCTTC | CSAETGWRYTF
TRBJ2-1 | TRBD1 | TRBV24-1 | once | TGTGCCACCAGGCAGGGGGCTATGAATGAGCAGTTCTTC | CATRQGAMNEQFF
TRBJ1-1 | TRBD1 | TRBV19 | NA | TGTGCCAGTAGCGAACAGGGGGCGCGGGGAACTGAAGCTTTCTTT | CASSEQGARGTEAFF
TRBJ2-2 | TRBD2 | TRBV7-7 | NA | TGTGCCAGCACCCTGACTAGCGGGAAGGCCGGGGAGCTGTTTTTT | CASTLTSGKAGELFF
TRBJ2-5 | TRBD2 | TRBV12-3/TRBV12-4 | NA | TGTGTCAGCAGTTTCTCCGGGGGGGCATCAGAGACCCAGTACTTC | CVSSFSGGASETQYF
TRBJ1-5 | TRBD1 | TRBV12-3/TRBV12-4 | NA | TGTGCCAGCAGTCCACAGGGGAAGGATCAGCCCCAGCATTTT | CASSPQGKDQPQHF
TRBJ1-4 | NA | TRBV10-3 | NA | TGTGCCATCAGTGCTGTAGCAACTAATGAAAAACTGTTTTTT | CAISAVATNEKLFF
TRBJ2-3 | NA | TRBV6-6 | few | TGTGCCAGCAGTTACGATGAGCGGGTTAGGTCAGATACGCAGTATTTT | CASSYDERVRSDTQYF
TRBJ1-4 | NA | TRBV18 | NA | TGTGCCAGCTCGCCACTAACAACTAATGAAAAACTGTTTTTT | CASSPLTTNEKLFF
TRBJ1-2 | NA | TRBV7-2 | NA | TGTGCCAGCAGCCCCGGGGGGCCTTTTCGGGAGTATGGCTACACCTTC | CASSPGGPFREYGYTF
TRBJ2-3 | NA | TRBV5-1 | NA | TGCGCCAGCGGCGTACTGAGCACAGATACGCAGTATTTT | CASGVLSTDTQYF
TRBJ1-2 | NA | TRBV12-3/TRBV12-4 | few | TGTGCCAGCAGTTTGGTGCCAGAAGGGGGCTACACCTTC | CASSLVPEGGYTF
TRBJ2-3 | NA | TRBV5-1 | NA | TGCGCCAGCACACGGAGGGGTAGCACAGATACGCAGTATTTT | CASTRRGSTDTQYF
TRBJ2-7 | NA | TRBV11-2 | NA | TGTGCCAGCAGCTCCCGCGGGGAAACGTACTTC | CASSSRGETYF
TRBJ2-7 | TRBD1 | TRBV2 | NA | TGTGCCAGCATGGTGACAGGGGCCTACGAGCAGTACTTC | CASMVTGAYEQYF
TRBJ1-5 | NA | TRBV3-1 | NA | TGTGCCAGCAGCCAAGAGGTGTACGCGGGGCCCCAGCATTTT | CASSQEVYAGPQHF
TRBJ2-3 | NA | TRBV18 | few | TGTACCAGCTCACGGACACCTCCTAGCACAGATACGCAGTATTTT | CTSSRTPPSTDTQYF
TRBJ1-2 | NA | TRBV20-1 | NA | TGCAGTGCTAGAACTACCGGGACCGCCGGCTACACCTTC | CSARTTGTAGYTF
TRBJ2-2 | NA | TRBV7-9 | few | TGTGCCAGCAGTTCAGGGATCAACACCGGGGAGCTGTTTTTT | CASSSGINTGELFF
TRBJ1-4 | TRBD1 | TRBV27 | NA | TGTGCCAGCAGTTTCCTCGACAGGGGGCGAACTAATGAAAAACTGTTTTTT | CASSFLDRGRTNEKLFF
TRBJ2-7 | TRBD2 | TRBV5-8 | few | TGTGCCAGCAGCTTGGCCCTAGCGGGGGGTGCCCTATACGAGCAGTACTTC | CASSLALAGGALYEQYF